The rows below give T cell receptor beta chains drawn from one sample of a study of vaccination and CD4 T cells after COVID-19. TCRdb analysed the PCR reads with MiXCR anew, one entry per CDR3 protein. Of more than 12,000 distinct CDR3 sequences listed, approximately 30% are singletons. These receptors have no identified antigens. The sequenced sample was cultured CD4+ T cells from blood. These receptors were taken from a human donor with COVID-19. CDR3s include the opening cysteine and the closing phenylalanine or tryptophan. A D gene is named only where the DNA matches it firmly. Size is stated for part of the rows, as once, few or many counts, or as a class when the clone is expanded.

J gene,D gene,V gene,clone size,CDR3 protein,CDR3 DNA
TRBJ2-7,NA,TRBV6-1,NA,CASSLGKTTYEQYF,TGTGCCAGCAGCCTCGGGAAGACAACCTACGAGCAGTACTTC
TRBJ1-1,NA,TRBV12-3/TRBV12-4,NA,CASSQGFLITEAFF,TGTGCCAGCAGCCAGGGGTTCTTAATCACTGAAGCTTTCTTT
TRBJ1-4,NA,TRBV10-3,NA,CAISDGSAKLFF,TGTGCCATCAGTGACGGCAGTGCAAAACTGTTTTTT
TRBJ1-5,NA,TRBV6-5,NA,CASSYSAGVQPQHF,TGTGCCAGCAGTTACTCCGCAGGTGTTCAGCCCCAGCATTTT
TRBJ1-1,TRBD1,TRBV6-2/TRBV6-3,few,CASSDPTGRNTEAFF,TGTGCCAGCAGTGACCCGACAGGGAGGAACACTGAAGCTTTCTTT
TRBJ2-7,NA,TRBV5-5,few,CASSLDSNEQYF,TGTGCCAGCAGCTTGGACAGCAACGAGCAGTACTTC
TRBJ2-2,NA,TRBV6-4,NA,CASRKGSNTGELFF,TGTGCCAGCAGAAAGGGCTCGAACACCGGGGAGCTGTTTTTT
TRBJ1-3,NA,TRBV10-3,NA,CAIRVDGENTIYF,TGTGCCATCAGAGTGGACGGTGAAAACACCATATATTTT
TRBJ2-3,TRBD2,TRBV7-2,NA,CASNKLAGSTDTQYF,TGTGCCAGCAACAAACTAGCGGGAAGCACAGATACGCAGTATTTT
TRBJ1-2,NA,TRBV25-1,NA,CASRRGSGNGYTF,TGTGCCAGCAGAAGAGGGTCGGGTAATGGCTACACCTTC
TRBJ1-5,NA,TRBV20-1,NA,CSASKQRSSNQPQHF,TGCAGTGCTAGTAAGCAGAGATCTAGCAATCAGCCCCAGCATTTT
TRBJ1-2,TRBD1,TRBV25-1,few,CASSVWTGGGDYGYTF,TGTGCCAGCAGTGTCTGGACAGGGGGGGGAGACTATGGCTACACCTTC
TRBJ1-1,NA,TRBV7-3,NA,CASSFGAGSTEAFF,TGTGCCAGCAGCTTCGGGGCGGGGAGCACTGAAGCTTTCTTT
TRBJ1-2,NA,TRBV20-1,few,CSARAAGANYGYTF,TGCAGTGCTAGAGCGGCAGGAGCTAACTATGGCTACACCTTC
TRBJ1-2,NA,TRBV6-2/TRBV6-3,medium-sized,CASSWAGDYGYTF,TGTGCCAGCAGTTGGGCAGGGGACTATGGCTACACCTTC
TRBJ2-5,TRBD2,TRBV6-1,NA,CASRRPGLAGRWETQYF,TGTGCCAGCAGACGACCGGGACTAGCGGGGAGGTGGGAGACCCAGTACTTC
TRBJ1-5,NA,TRBV19,few,CASNSSDVPQHF,TGTGCCAGTAATTCTTCCGACGTGCCCCAGCATTTT
TRBJ2-2,TRBD2,TRBV6-2/TRBV6-3,few,CASSYLLAGVSGNTGELFF,TGTGCCAGCAGTTACCTACTAGCGGGGGTTTCGGGGAACACCGGGGAGCTGTTTTTT
TRBJ1-2,NA,TRBV30,few,CAWKAIGGGYTF,TGTGCCTGGAAAGCAATTGGTGGGGGCTACACCTTC
TRBJ1-2,NA,TRBV6-5,NA,CASSYRRERSLNYGYTF,TGTGCCAGCAGTTATAGAAGAGAAAGATCCTTAAACTATGGCTACACCTTC
TRBJ1-5,NA,TRBV18,NA,CASSPRDSNQPQHF,TGTGCCAGCTCACCGAGAGATAGCAATCAGCCCCAGCATTTT
TRBJ1-5,NA,TRBV7-3,few,CASSFPLNQPQHF,TGTGCCAGCAGCTTTCCCTTGAATCAGCCCCAGCATTTT
TRBJ2-5,TRBD1,TRBV2,few,CASSRDRAQETQYF,TGTGCCAGCAGCCGGGACAGGGCACAAGAGACCCAGTACTTC
TRBJ1-2,NA,TRBV19,NA,CASSMGTNYGYTF,TGTGCCAGTAGTATGGGGACAAACTATGGCTACACCTTC
TRBJ2-4,NA,TRBV21-1,NA,CASSEVGQGEGSDKNIQYF,TGTGCCAGCAGCGAAGTGGGACAGGGGGAAGGTTCGGACAAAAACATTCAGTACTTC
TRBJ2-5,TRBD1,TRBV19,NA,CASSLETGVGRETQYF,TGTGCCAGTAGTCTAGAGACAGGGGTTGGGAGGGAGACCCAGTACTTC
TRBJ2-3,NA,TRBV12-3/TRBV12-4,few,CASNQMGTQYF,TGTGCCAGCAATCAAATGGGGACGCAGTATTTT
TRBJ2-1,TRBD1,TRBV20-1,NA,CSALRTGQNEQFF,TGCAGTGCCCTACGGACAGGGCAGAATGAGCAGTTCTTC
TRBJ2-6,TRBD1,TRBV19,NA,CASSMQGAFSSGANVLTF,TGTGCCAGTAGTATGCAGGGGGCGTTCAGCTCTGGGGCCAACGTCCTGACTTTC
TRBJ2-7,TRBD2,TRBV6-2/TRBV6-3,NA,CASSSRSGGASYEQYF,TGTGCCAGCAGTTCCAGAAGCGGGGGGGCCTCCTACGAGCAGTACTTC
TRBJ2-1,NA,TRBV11-2,few,CASSPQTTYNEQFF,TGTGCCAGCAGCCCCCAGACTACCTACAATGAGCAGTTCTTC
TRBJ2-3,NA,TRBV18,NA,CASSPSATDTQYF,TGTGCCAGCTCACCCTCTGCCACAGATACGCAGTATTTT
TRBJ2-5,NA,TRBV5-4,few,CASSRAGPGEETQYF,TGTGCCAGCAGCCGTGCTGGCCCCGGAGAAGAGACCCAGTACTTC
TRBJ2-3,TRBD2,TRBV19,NA,CASSRRTRDGDTQYF,TGTGCCAGTAGTCGACGGACTAGGGATGGAGATACGCAGTATTTT